The rows below give T cell receptor beta chains drawn from one sample of a study of OX40 agonist ivuxolimab in advanced cancers. The table came from immunoSEQ multiplex PCR; TCRdb's copy has only in-frame clones and leaves some out. The table includes fewer than 85,000 clones, roughly 78% detected once. Sequences were derived from CD4+ or CD8+ T cells sorted from blood, sampled in a trial of the OX40 agonist ivuxolimab. These TCRs come from an adult with an advanced solid tumor such as melanoma, head and neck, liver or kidney cancer. Both conserved end residues are part of each CDR3. Each record gives: D gene, J gene, V gene, CDR3 protein. A D gene is named only where the DNA matches it firmly.

NA,TRBJ1-1,TRBV27,CASSYGRMNTEAFF
TRBD1,TRBJ1-1,TRBV28,CASSLFRGFDEAFF
NA,TRBJ2-5,TRBV5-6,CASGLLLVKETQYF
TRBD2,TRBJ2-1,TRBV5-1,CASYASGASSYNEQFF
NA,TRBJ1-4,TRBV6-5,CASSYSRAGELFF
NA,TRBJ2-7,TRBV7-9,CASSLGEKSSYEQYF
NA,TRBJ1-5,TRBV6-1,CASSDLGTVNQPQHF
NA,TRBJ1-2,TRBV6-5,CASSLGRTSNYGYTF
TRBD1,TRBJ1-6,TRBV9,CASSSQGTVNSPLHF
TRBD1,TRBJ1-1,TRBV7-9,CASSPNSHRGNTEAFF
NA,TRBJ2-3,TRBV19,CASSFRAGSGTDTQYF
NA,TRBJ1-2,TRBV27,CASSLRGSDGYTF
NA,TRBJ2-7,TRBV5-4,CASSLDGGPTYEQYF
TRBD1,TRBJ1-1,TRBV9,CASSSRTGGVTEAFF
TRBD1,TRBJ2-7,TRBV6-7,CASSAGTGIRLDF
TRBD1,TRBJ1-1,TRBV5-1,CASSFTGASTEAFF
NA,TRBJ1-1,TRBV5-1,CASSLPGMNTEAFF
NA,TRBJ1-6,TRBV7-2,CASSLGASYNSPLHF